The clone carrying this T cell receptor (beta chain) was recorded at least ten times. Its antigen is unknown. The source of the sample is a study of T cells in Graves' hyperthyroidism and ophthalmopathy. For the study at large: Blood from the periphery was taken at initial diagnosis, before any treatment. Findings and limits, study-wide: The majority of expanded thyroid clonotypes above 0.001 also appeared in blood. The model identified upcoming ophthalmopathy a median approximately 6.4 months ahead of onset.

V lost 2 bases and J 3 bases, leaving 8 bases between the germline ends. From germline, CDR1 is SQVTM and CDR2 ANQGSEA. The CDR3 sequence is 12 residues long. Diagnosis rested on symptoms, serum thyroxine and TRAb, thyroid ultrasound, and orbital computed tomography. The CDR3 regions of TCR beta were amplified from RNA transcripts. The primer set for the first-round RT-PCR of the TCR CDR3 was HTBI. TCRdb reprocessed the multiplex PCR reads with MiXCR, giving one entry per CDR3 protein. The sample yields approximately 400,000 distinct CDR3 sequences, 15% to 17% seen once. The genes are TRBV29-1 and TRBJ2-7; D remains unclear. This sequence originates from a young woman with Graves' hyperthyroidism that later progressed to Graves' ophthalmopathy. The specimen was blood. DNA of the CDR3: TGCAGCGTTGAATCACCGGGCTACGAGCAGTACTTC. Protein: CSVESPGYEQYF.